The clone carrying this TCR beta chain was found a few times. Its antigen remains unidentified. Distinct nucleotide sequences in the sample also encode this CDR3. The data are from a study of beta chain features in type 1 diabetes. At the level of the study: The study found patients and healthy donors alike in age, gender and cell yields. Broader study findings: High TCR expression in some cells could lead to their over-representation in cDNA sequencing. Compared to healthy donors, patients appeared to have naive, central memory and Treg TCRB repertoires that were more alike.

Sorted CD4+ subsets: naive, central memory, regulatory, stem cell-like memory (CD45RO/CCR7/CD25/CD127/CD95/CD27 panel). Isolated RNA was reverse transcribed in full, so expressed TCRB transcripts were sequenced. Only in-frame clones appear in the TCRdb table, and some are missing; sequencing was by immunoSEQ multiplex PCR. The sample has a few hundred thousand clones, about 32% seen once. Source material: naive CD4+ T cells from blood. This receptor was taken from a man younger than 30 in good health.

CDR3 in amino acids: CASSSQYEQYF. DNA of the CDR3: TGTGCCAGCAGCTCACAGTACGAGCAGTACTTC. The rearrangement uses TRBV7-9 and TRBJ2-7, with no clear D. The germline CDR1 and CDR2 sequences are SEHNR and FQNEAQ (reference sequence). Trimming pared 4 bases from V and 4 bases from J, leaving 5 bases between. The CDR3 contains 11 residues. The whole variable domain, remainder taken from reference TRBV7-9 and TRBJ2-7, is DTGVSQNPRHKITKRGQNVTFRCDPISEHNRLYWYRQTLGQGPEFLTYFQNEAQLEKSRLLSDRFSAERPKGSFSTLEIQRTEQGDSAMYLCASSSQYEQYFGPGTRLTVT.